One sample yielded the 30 T cell receptor beta chains listed below, sequenced in a study of cytomegalovirus exposure and HLA in healthy donors (dated by TCRdb to about 2017). Library prep was done by the immunoSEQ multiplex PCR assay. For the multiplex PCR, a mixture combining 60 forward primers for TCR Vbeta segments and 13 reverse primers for TCR Jbeta segments was used. What TCRdb holds here is the immuneACCESS table cut down to in-frame rearrangements. Part of the clones is not present; checked against another copy, under half of the missing clones reflect an unresolved V gene, and the others are unexplained. This sample comprises approximately 170,000 clones, roughly 84% of them detected only once. The ten biggest clones cover more than 1% of the sample. Sequencing used PBMCs. The source of these receptors is a boy aged 2 to 10 in good health and CMV-seronegative.

This sequence joins TRBV5-1 and TRBJ2-5; TRBD2 agrees at 8 bases. CDR1 and CDR2 from the germline V gene are SGHRS and YFSETQ. The CDR3 has 14 residues. J gave up 5 bases and V 0 bases, and 3 bases lay outside the gene matches. The CDR3 nucleotides are TGCGCCAGCAGCTTGGAAGCGGGAGTGGAGACCCAGTACTTC. Translation: CASSLEAGVETQYF. Looking up the rest from reference TRBV5-1 and TRBJ2-5 gives the full variable domain: KAGVTQTPRYLIKTRGQQVTLSCSPISGHRSVSWYQQTPGQGLQFLFEYFSETQRNKGNFPGRFSGRQFSNSRSEMNVSTLELGDSALYLCASSLEAGVETQYFGPGTRLLVL.

This sequence joins TRBV5-1 and TRBJ2-5; 10 nucleotides align to TRBD2. The J call is uncertain, as TRBJ2-7 better fits the DNA end. Germline V CDR1 and CDR2: SGHRS, YFSETQ. This CDR3 has 15 amino acids. The DNA for the CDR3 is TGCGCCAGCAGCTCGACTAGCGGGCCATACTACGAGCAGTACTTC. Its protein is CASSSTSGPYYEQYF.

This clone was seen a single time. The chain carries TRBV30 and TRBJ2-7, with 8 nucleotides matching TRBD2. Germline values: CDR1 GTSNPN, CDR2 SVGIG (reference sequence). The CDR3 is 16 amino acids. The V gene end was trimmed by 0 bases and the J gene end by 3 bases; junction bases not matched to a gene: 10. The CDR3 is CAWSVGGAGVSYEQYF. The DNA of the CDR3 is TGTGCCTGGAGTGTGGGAGGAGCGGGAGTCAGCTACGAGCAGTACTTC.

CDR3 amino acids: CASSIDLQETQYF. As DNA, the CDR3 is TGTGCCAGTAGCATCGACTTACAAGAGACCCAGTACTTC. The gene calls are TRBV19 and TRBJ2-5, with D unclear. The CDR3 runs 13 residues. CDR1 is LNHDA and CDR2 is SQIVND in the germline V gene (reference sequence). V dropped 6 bases and J dropped 2 bases, with 10 bases sitting between them.

The chain carries TRBV7-9 and TRBJ1-2; tentatively, D is TRBD1 (6 bases). The V and J ends lost 3 bases and 8 bases respectively, with 7 bases between them. The CDR3 covers 11 residues. The V gene's germline CDR1 is SEHNR and CDR2 FQNEAQ (reference sequence). The CDR3 DNA reads as TGTGCCAGCAGCTTTGGACAGGGCTACACCTTC. Translation gives CASSFGQGYTF.

The rearrangement uses TRBV13 and TRBJ2-3; possible D gene TRBD2, 6 bases. From germline, CDR1 is PRHDT and CDR2 FYEKMQ (reference sequence). CDR3 length equals 16 residues. V lost 2 bases to trimming and J lost 2 bases, with 14 bases between them. CDR3 in amino acids: CASSLRFSGPTDTQYF. The CDR3 DNA reads as TGTGCCAGCAGCTTAAGGTTCAGCGGGCCCACAGATACGCAGTATTTT.

The J gene is TRBJ1-2, the V gene TRBV19; TRBD1 matches 7 bases. Per germline, CDR1 LNHDA and CDR2 SQIVND (reference sequence). V shed 3 bases, J shed 4 bases, and the junction held 14 bases outside the gene matches. The CDR3 sequence is 17 residues long. In DNA, the CDR3 is TGTGCCAGTAGTATTCCGAAAAACCGGGACAGTATCTATGGCTACACCTTC. The encoded protein is CASSIPKNRDSIYGYTF.

The V call is TRBV18, the J call TRBJ2-5, with 7 bases fitting TRBD1. Germline V gives CDR1 KGHSH, CDR2 LQKENI. The ends lost 6 bases at V and 2 bases at J; junction bases unmatched: 3. The CDR3 covers 13 residues. The CDR3 loop is CASSPGQQETQYF. The CDR3 nucleotides read TGTGCCAGCTCCCCGGGACAGCAAGAGACCCAGTACTTC. Full variable domain (rest looked up from reference TRBV18 and TRBJ2-5): NAGVMQNPRHLVRRRGQEARLRCSPMKGHSHVYWYRQLPEEGLKFMVYLQKENIIDESGMPKERFSAEFPKEGPSILRIQQVVRGDSAAYFCASSPGQQETQYFGPGTRLLVL.

In DNA form, the CDR3 reads TGTGCCAGCAGCAAAATGGACAGGAGCTCTGGGGCCAACGTCCTGACTTTC. Protein: CASSKMDRSSGANVLTF. This chain uses TRBV21-1 with TRBJ2-6; the table assigns TRBD1, which was not confirmed against the DNA. TRBV21-1 is recorded as a pseudogene. This CDR3 region has 17 residues.

The chain links TRBV6-5 to TRBJ2-5; 9 nucleotides line up with TRBD1. The assigned J gene may be wrong: the sequence end matches TRBJ2-7 better. The CDR3 has 14 residues. Germline CDR1 is MNHEY and CDR2 is SVGAGI. In nucleotides, the CDR3 is TGTGCCAGCAGTACACACAGGGGGCAATACGAGCAGTACTTC. This codes for CASSTHRGQYEQYF.

The J gene is TRBJ1-1, the V gene TRBV18; 7 bases are shared with TRBD1. The J segment lost 0 bases and the V segment lost 4 bases, leaving 5 bases of the junction unmatched. Germline assignment: CDR1 KGHSH and CDR2 LQKENI. The CDR3 has 15 residues. The chain's CDR3 is CASSLQGQMNTEAFF. The CDR3 nucleotides read TGTGCCAGCTCACTTCAGGGACAGATGAACACTGAAGCTTTCTTT.

This chain joins TRBV6-1 and TRBJ1-2; D not certain. This CDR3 region has 14 residues. The V gene lost 5 bases and the J gene lost 4 bases, with 14 bases spanning the gap. Germline lookup yields CDR1 MNHNS and CDR2 SASEGT. Here the CDR3 DNA reads TGTGCCAGCAGTAACTTTGATGGTGGCTATGGCTACACCTTC. As protein: CASSNFDGGYGYTF.

The gene calls are TRBV4-3 and TRBJ1-5, with D possibly matching TRBD1 (6 bases). The germline V and J ends were trimmed by 0 bases and 6 bases, with 12 bases remaining between them. The CDR3 has 15 amino acids. Germline V lookup: CDR1 LGHNA, CDR2 YSLEER. The CDR3: CASSQDNRVAQPQHF. The CDR3 nucleotides are TGCGCCAGCAGCCAAGATAACAGGGTGGCTCAGCCCCAGCATTTT.

The rearrangement links TRBV5-8 to TRBJ1-5, with 7 bases fitting TRBD1. CDR1 is SGHTS, CDR2 YDEGEE, per germline. With 2 bases clipped from V and 2 bases from J, the junction kept 10 bases outside the gene matches. CDR3 size: 17 residues. The CDR3 loop reads CASSFRQGWVGNQPQHF. Written as DNA, the CDR3 is TGTGCCAGCAGCTTTAGACAGGGATGGGTTGGCAATCAGCCCCAGCATTTT.

This clone was observed a single time. The chain uses TRBV5-6 and TRBJ2-7, with TRBD2 as a possible D gene (5 bases). Trimming removed 0 bases at V and 1 base at J, with 8 bases between. The CDR3 runs to 14 residues. Germline loops: CDR1 SGHDT, CDR2 YYEEEE. The CDR3 here is CASSLGEWSYEQYF. CDR3 sequence (DNA): TGTGCCAGCAGCTTGGGGGAGTGGTCCTACGAGCAGTACTTC.

The chain couples TRBV4-1 to TRBJ2-2, with 13 bases matching TRBD2. Unmatched junction bases numbered 14, after V lost 3 bases and J lost 4 bases. Germline CDR1 MGHRA, CDR2 YSYEKL. This CDR3 has 20 residues. The DNA for the CDR3 is TGCGCCAGCAGCCATAATACCCTCGGACTAGCGGGGGCCCCCACCGGGGAGCTGTTTTTT. This codes for CASSHNTLGLAGAPTGELFF.

The gene calls are TRBV7-9 and TRBJ2-7; TRBD1 might be the D (6 bases). This CDR3 comprises 14 residues. Germline V lookup: CDR1 SEHNR, CDR2 FQNEAQ (reference sequence). Between the trimmed V and J ends, which lost 4 bases and 2 bases, there was a span of 12 bases. CDR3 sequence: CASSSRDNPYEQYF. CDR3 DNA: TGTGCCAGCAGCTCCCGGGACAACCCCTACGAGCAGTACTTC.

The rearrangement uses TRBV11-2 and TRBJ1-1; TRBD1 matches 7 bases. CDR3 length: 13 amino acids. J was trimmed by 10 bases and V by 2 bases; bases with no gene match: 7. The V gene's germline CDR1 is SGHAT and CDR2 FQNNGV. The CDR3 DNA reads TGTGCCAGCAGCTTAATCAGGGGGGCAGGAGCTTTCTTT. Its translation is CASSLIRGAGAFF.

The chain joins TRBV5-6 to TRBJ1-2; 7 bases map to TRBD1. CDR1 SGHDT and CDR2 YYEEEE come from the germline V gene. This CDR3 is 15 amino acids long. Trimming at V came to 0 bases and at J to 5 bases, leaving 7 bases not matched to a gene. CDR3 sequence reads: CASSLGGQLLYGYTF. CDR3 DNA sequence: TGTGCCAGCAGCTTGGGGGGACAGCTTCTTTATGGCTACACCTTC.

The J gene is TRBJ2-3, the V gene TRBV9, with D tentatively TRBD2 (7 bases). V lost 0 bases and J 2 bases, leaving 13 bases between the germline ends. Germline V gives CDR1 SGDLS, CDR2 YYNGEE. The CDR3 consists of 16 residues. In DNA form, the CDR3 reads TGTGCCAGCAGCGTAGAGGCGGGGGCGAACACAGATACGCAGTATTTT. Amino acids: CASSVEAGANTDTQYF.

Here the CDR3 reads CASSLVGQVNTGELFF. As DNA, the CDR3 is TGTGCCAGCAGCTTAGTAGGACAGGTTAACACCGGGGAGCTGTTTTTT. The chain uses TRBV7-2 and TRBJ2-2; 7 bases line up with TRBD1. Germline assignment: CDR1 SGHTA and CDR2 FQGNSA. CDR3 length: 16 residues. After removal of 1 base from V and 2 bases from J, the junction contained 4 bases not matched to a gene.

This chain connects TRBV5-5 to TRBJ2-7; 7 bases fit TRBD1. The CDR3 sequence is 15 residues long. Germline lookup yields CDR1 SGHKS and CDR2 YYEKEE (reference sequence). V was clipped by 4 bases and J by 1 base; unmatched bases: 8. CDR3 sequence (DNA): TGTGCCAGCAGCGCATCTGGACAGGAGTCCTACGAGCAGTACGTC. Translation: CASSASGQESYEQYV.

The chain links TRBV7-2 to TRBJ2-3; D not certain. The CDR3 is 13 amino acids. The V end was cut by 3 bases, the J end by 1 base, with 5 bases between. Germline V lookup: CDR1 SGHTA, CDR2 FQGNSA. The CDR3 region is CASSLGRTDTQYF. CDR3 coding DNA: TGTGCCAGCAGCTTGGGCCGCACAGATACGCAGTATTTT.

This sequence joins TRBV2 and TRBJ2-5, with 13 bases that match TRBD2. V shed 5 bases and J 5 bases; nucleotides not matched to a gene: 8. CDR1 and CDR2 from the germline V gene are SNHLY and FYNNEI. This CDR3 is built from 16 residues. DNA for the CDR3: TGTGCCAGCAGTCCACTAGCGGGAGGGATTGGGGAGACCCAGTACTTC. As protein: CASSPLAGGIGETQYF.

The chain uses TRBV28 and TRBJ1-2, with D tentatively TRBD1 (6 bases). This CDR3 region has 15 residues. The V end lost 4 bases, the J end lost 2 bases, and 14 bases lay between the germline ends. Germline CDR1 is MDHEN and CDR2 is SYDVKM. CDR3 in DNA: TGTGCCAGCAGTTACTTGACAGGTACCAACTATGGCTACACCTTC. Translation gives CASSYLTGTNYGYTF.

V and J are TRBV5-6 and TRBJ2-6; D not resolved. This CDR3 is built from 13 residues. V lost 2 bases, J lost 3 bases, and 3 bases lay in between. Germline lookup yields CDR1 SGHDT and CDR2 YYEEEE. The CDR3 sequence is CASSFGGANVLTF. The DNA for the CDR3 is TGTGCCAGCAGCTTCGGTGGGGCCAACGTCCTGACTTTC.

This clone was found a few times. The chain has TRBV9 and TRBJ2-7; possibly TRBD2 for D (5 bases). Deletions cut 0 bases from V and 5 bases from J, with 12 bases between. Germline-derived CDR1 and CDR2 are SGDLS and YYNGEE. The CDR3 consists of 14 residues. Here the CDR3 reads CASSVGVSVHEQYF. Here the CDR3 DNA reads TGTGCCAGCAGCGTAGGAGTTAGCGTCCACGAGCAGTACTTC.

The rearrangement uses TRBV6-5 and TRBJ2-1; TRBD2 is a possible D gene (5 bases). Trimming took off 2 bases at V and 9 bases at J, with 14 bases between the two ends. CDR3 length: 14 residues. Germline-derived CDR1 and CDR2 are MNHEY and SVGAGI. The CDR3 loop is CASSYESGKSEQFF. CDR3 bases: TGTGCCAGCAGTTACGAGTCGGGGAAGAGTGAGCAGTTCTTC.

This clone came up once. The chain uses TRBV5-8 and TRBJ2-1; 9 nucleotides line up with TRBD1. J gave up 8 bases and V 3 bases, and 9 bases lay outside the gene matches. Germline loops: CDR1 SGHTS, CDR2 YDEGEE. The length of the CDR3 is 15 residues. The DNA of the CDR3 is TGTGCCAGCAGCTACCGGGACAGGGATGTCGATGAGCAGTTCTTC. Protein: CASSYRDRDVDEQFF.

This chain uses TRBV4-1 with TRBJ1-5, with 9 positions matching TRBD1. CDR1 MGHRA and CDR2 YSYEKL come from the germline V gene. Trimming took 3 bases from V and 6 from J; bases not matched to a gene: 6. This CDR3 is built from 15 residues. CDR3: CASSQGDREGQPQHF. The CDR3 DNA is TGCGCCAGCAGCCAGGGGGACAGGGAGGGTCAGCCCCAGCATTTT.